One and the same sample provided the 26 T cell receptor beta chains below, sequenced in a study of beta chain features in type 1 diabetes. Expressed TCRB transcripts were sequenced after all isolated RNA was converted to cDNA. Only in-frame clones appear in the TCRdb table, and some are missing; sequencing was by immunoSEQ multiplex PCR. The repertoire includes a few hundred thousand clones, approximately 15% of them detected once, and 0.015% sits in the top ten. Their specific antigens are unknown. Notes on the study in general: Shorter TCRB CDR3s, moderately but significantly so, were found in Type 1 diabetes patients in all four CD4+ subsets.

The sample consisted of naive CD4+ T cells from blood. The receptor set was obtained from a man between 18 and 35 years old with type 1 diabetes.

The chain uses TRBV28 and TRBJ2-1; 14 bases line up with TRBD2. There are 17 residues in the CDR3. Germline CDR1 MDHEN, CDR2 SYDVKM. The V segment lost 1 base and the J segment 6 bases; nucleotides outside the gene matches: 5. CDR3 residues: CASSLYRTSGRPNEQFF. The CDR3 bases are TGTGCCAGCAGTTTATATCGGACTAGCGGGAGGCCCAATGAGCAGTTCTTC. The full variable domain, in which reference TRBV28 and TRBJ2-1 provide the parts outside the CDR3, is DVKVTQSSRYLVKRTGEKVFLECVQDMDHENMFWYRQDPGLGLRLIYFSYDVKMKEKGDIPEGYSVSREKKERFSLILESASTNQTSMYLCASSLYRTSGRPNEQFFGPGTRLTVL.

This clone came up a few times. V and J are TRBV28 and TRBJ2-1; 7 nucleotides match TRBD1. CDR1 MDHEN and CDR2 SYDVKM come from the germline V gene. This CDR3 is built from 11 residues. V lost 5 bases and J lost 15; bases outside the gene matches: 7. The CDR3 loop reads CASSTGVRPFF. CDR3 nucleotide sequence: TGTGCCAGCAGTACAGGGGTTCGTCCGTTCTTC.

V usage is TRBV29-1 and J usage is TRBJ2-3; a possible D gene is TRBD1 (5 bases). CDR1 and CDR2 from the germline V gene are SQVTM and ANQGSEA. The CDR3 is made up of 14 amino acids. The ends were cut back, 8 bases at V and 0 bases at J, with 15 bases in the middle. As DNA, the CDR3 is TGCAGCACCTCACAGGATACTAGCACAGATACGCAGTATTTT. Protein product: CSTSQDTSTDTQYF.

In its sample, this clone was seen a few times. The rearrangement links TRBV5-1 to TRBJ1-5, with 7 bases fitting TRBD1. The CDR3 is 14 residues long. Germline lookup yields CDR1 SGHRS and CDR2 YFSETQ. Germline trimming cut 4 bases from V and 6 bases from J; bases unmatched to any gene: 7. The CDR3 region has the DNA TGCGCCAGCAGCGCGGGGACAGAGGGTCAGCCCCAGCATTTT. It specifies CASSAGTEGQPQHF. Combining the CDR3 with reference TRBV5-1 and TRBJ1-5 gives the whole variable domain KAGVTQTPRYLIKTRGQQVTLSCSPISGHRSVSWYQQTPGQGLQFLFEYFSETQRNKGNFPGRFSGRQFSNSRSEMNVSTLELGDSALYLCASSAGTEGQPQHFGDGTRLSIL.

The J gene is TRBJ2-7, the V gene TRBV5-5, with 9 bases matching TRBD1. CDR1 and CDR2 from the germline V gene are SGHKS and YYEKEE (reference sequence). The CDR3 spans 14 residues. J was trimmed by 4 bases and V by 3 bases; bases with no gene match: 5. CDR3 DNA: TGTGCCAGCAGCTCGGGACAGGGACTATACGAGCAGTACTTC. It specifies CASSSGQGLYEQYF.

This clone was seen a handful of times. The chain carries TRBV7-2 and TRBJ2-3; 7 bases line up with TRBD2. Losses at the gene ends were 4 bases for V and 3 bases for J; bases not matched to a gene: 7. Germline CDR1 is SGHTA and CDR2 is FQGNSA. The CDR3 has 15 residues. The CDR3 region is CASSSWGGWTDTQYF. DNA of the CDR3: TGTGCCAGCAGCTCCTGGGGGGGGTGGACAGATACGCAGTATTTT.

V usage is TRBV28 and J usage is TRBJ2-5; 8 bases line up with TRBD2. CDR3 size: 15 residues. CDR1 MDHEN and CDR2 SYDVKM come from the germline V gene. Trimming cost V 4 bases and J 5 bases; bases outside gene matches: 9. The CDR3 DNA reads TGTGCCAGCAGTTCCCGGGGGGGGCTGTGGGAGACCCAGTACTTC. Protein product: CASSSRGGLWETQYF.

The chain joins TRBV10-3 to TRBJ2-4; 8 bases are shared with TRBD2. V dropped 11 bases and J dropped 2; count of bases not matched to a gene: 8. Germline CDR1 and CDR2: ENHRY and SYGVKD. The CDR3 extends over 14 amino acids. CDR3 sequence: CASSREGPKNIQYF. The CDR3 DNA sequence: TGTGCCTCGAGCCGGGAGGGGCCCAAAAACATTCAGTACTTC.

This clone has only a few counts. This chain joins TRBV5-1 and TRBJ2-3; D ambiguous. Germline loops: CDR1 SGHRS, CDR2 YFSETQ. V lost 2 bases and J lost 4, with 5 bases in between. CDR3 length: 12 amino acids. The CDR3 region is CASSFPADTQYF. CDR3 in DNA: TGCGCCAGCAGCTTCCCAGCAGATACGCAGTATTTT. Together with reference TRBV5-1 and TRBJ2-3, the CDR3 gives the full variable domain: KAGVTQTPRYLIKTRGQQVTLSCSPISGHRSVSWYQQTPGQGLQFLFEYFSETQRNKGNFPGRFSGRQFSNSRSEMNVSTLELGDSALYLCASSFPADTQYFGPGTRLTVL.

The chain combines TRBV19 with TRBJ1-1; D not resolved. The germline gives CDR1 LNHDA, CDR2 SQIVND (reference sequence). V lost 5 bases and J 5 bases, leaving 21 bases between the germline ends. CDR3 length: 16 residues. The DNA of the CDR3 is TGTGCCAGTAGTCCTCTCTCGGGGTTTAGTCGAACTGAAGCTTTCTTT. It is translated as CASSPLSGFSRTEAFF.

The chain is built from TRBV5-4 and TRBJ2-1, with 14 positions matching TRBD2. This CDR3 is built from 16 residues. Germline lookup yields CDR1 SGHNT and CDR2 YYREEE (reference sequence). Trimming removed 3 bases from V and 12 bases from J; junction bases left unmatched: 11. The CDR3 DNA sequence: TGTGCCAGCAGCTCCCCGACTAGCGGGAGGGGAATGAGGCAGTTCTTC. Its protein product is CASSSPTSGRGMRQFF.

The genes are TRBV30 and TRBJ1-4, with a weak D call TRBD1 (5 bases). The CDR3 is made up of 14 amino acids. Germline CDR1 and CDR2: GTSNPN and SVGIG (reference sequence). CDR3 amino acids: CAFQPGSNREKLFF. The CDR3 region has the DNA TGTGCTTTCCAACCAGGGTCAAATCGGGAAAAACTGTTTTTT.

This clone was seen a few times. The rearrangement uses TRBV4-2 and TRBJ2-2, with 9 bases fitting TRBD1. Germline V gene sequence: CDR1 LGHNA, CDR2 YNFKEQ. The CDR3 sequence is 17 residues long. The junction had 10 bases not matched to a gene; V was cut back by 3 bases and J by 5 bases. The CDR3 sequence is CASSHGQGFGETGELFF. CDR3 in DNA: TGTGCCAGCAGCCATGGACAGGGGTTTGGCGAGACCGGGGAGCTGTTTTTT.

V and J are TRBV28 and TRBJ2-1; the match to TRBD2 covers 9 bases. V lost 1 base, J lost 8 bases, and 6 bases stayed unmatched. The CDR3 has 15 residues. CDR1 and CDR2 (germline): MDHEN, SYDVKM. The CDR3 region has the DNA TGTGCCAGCAGTTTATTTCTAGCGGGGCCCGATGAGCAGTTCTTC. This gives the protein CASSLFLAGPDEQFF.

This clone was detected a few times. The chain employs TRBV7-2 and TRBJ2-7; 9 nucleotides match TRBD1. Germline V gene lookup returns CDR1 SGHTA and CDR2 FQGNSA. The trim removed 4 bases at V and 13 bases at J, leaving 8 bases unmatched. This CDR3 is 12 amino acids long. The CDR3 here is CASSSDRGRHYF. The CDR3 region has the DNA TGTGCCAGCAGCTCGGACAGGGGACGGCACTACTTC.

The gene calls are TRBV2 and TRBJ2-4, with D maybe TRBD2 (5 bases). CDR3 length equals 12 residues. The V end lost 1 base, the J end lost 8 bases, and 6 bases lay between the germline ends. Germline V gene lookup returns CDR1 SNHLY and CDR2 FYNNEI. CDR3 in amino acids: CASSEGGDIQYF. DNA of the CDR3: TGTGCCAGCAGTGAAGGGGGAGACATTCAGTACTTC.

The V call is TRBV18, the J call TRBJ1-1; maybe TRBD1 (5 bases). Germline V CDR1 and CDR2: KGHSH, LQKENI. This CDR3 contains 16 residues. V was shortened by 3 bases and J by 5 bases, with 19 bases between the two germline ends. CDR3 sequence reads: CASSPPGKGKGTEAFF. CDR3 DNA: TGTGCCAGCTCACCTCCTGGTAAGGGGAAGGGAACTGAAGCTTTCTTT.

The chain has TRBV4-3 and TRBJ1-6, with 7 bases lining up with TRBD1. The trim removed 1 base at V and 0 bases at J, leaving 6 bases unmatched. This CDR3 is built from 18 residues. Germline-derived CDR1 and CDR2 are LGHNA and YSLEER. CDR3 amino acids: CASSQALQGSSYNSPLHF. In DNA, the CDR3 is TGCGCCAGCAGCCAAGCACTACAGGGGAGCTCCTATAATTCACCCCTCCACTTT.

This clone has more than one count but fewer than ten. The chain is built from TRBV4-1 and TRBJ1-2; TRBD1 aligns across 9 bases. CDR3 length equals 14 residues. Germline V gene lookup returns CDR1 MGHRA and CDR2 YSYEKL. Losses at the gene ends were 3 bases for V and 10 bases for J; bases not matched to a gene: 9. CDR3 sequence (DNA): TGCGCCAGCAGCCAGACCGGGACAGGGATAATCTACACCTTC. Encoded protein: CASSQTGTGIIYTF.

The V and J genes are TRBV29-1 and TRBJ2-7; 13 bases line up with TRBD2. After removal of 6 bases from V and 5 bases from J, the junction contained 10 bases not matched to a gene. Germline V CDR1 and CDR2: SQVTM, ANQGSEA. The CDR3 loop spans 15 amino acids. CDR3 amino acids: CSVTRLAGGHHEQYF. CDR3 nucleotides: TGCAGCGTCACAAGACTAGCGGGGGGTCACCACGAGCAGTACTTC.

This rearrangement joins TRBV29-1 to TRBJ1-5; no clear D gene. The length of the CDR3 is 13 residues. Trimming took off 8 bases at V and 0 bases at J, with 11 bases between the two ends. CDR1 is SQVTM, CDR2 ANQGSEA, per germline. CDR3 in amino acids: CSTGEHSNQPQHF. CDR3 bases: TGCAGCACCGGGGAGCATAGCAATCAGCCCCAGCATTTT.

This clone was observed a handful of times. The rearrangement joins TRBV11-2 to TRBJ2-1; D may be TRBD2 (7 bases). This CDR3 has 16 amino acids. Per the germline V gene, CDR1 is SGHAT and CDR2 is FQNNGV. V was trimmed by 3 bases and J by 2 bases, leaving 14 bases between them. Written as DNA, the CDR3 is TGTGCCAGCAGCTTGGGGGGCGGGGGAGCCTACAATGAGCAGTTCTTC. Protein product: CASSLGGGGAYNEQFF.

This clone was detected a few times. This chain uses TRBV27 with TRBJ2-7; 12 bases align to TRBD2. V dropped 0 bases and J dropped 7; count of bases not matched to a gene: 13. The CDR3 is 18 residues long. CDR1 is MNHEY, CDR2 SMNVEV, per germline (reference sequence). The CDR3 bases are TGTGCCAGCAGTTTATCGGGACTAGCGGGCCGGATGGTCGGAGAGCAGTACTTC. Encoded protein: CASSLSGLAGRMVGEQYF.

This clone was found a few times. The CDR3 nucleotides read TGTGCCAGCAGCGTTGGAACAGGGGTAGGTCAGCCCCAGCATTTT. Translation gives CASSVGTGVGQPQHF. The chain is built from TRBV9 and TRBJ1-5; 7 nucleotides align to TRBD1. CDR1 is SGDLS, CDR2 YYNGEE, per germline. This CDR3 is 15 amino acids long. J was trimmed by 6 bases and V by 2 bases; bases with no gene match: 8. Full variable domain (outside the CDR3, taken from reference TRBV9 and TRBJ1-5): DSGVTQTPKHLITATGQRVTLRCSPRSGDLSVYWYQQSLDQGLQFLIQYYNGEERAKGNILERFSAQQFPDLHSELNLSSLELGDSALYFCASSVGTGVGQPQHFGDGTRLSIL.

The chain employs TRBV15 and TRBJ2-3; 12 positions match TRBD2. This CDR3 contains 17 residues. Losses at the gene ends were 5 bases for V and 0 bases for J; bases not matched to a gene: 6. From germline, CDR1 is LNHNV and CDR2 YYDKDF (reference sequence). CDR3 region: CATSVRLAGVSTDTQYF. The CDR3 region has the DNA TGTGCCACCAGCGTAAGACTAGCGGGGGTCAGCACAGATACGCAGTATTTT.

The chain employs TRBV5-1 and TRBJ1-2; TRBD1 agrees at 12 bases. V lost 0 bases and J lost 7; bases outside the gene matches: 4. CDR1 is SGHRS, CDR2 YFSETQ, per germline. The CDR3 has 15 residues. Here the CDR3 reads CASSLAGTGGSGYTF. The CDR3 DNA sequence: TGCGCCAGCAGCTTGGCCGGGACAGGGGGCTCTGGCTACACCTTC.